This passage covers 28 T cell receptor beta chains from one sample sequenced in a study of spatial heterogeneity in lung cancer. Time point given: sample taken at primary tumor resection. Unsorted whole RNA samples from tumor, nontumor lung or frozen PBMC were sequenced. In TCRdb, the 5' RACE reads were re-called with MiXCR into one record per CDR3 protein. The profile shows about 38,000 distinct CDR3 sequences, around 7.2% of them singletons. This specimen consisted of PBMCs, obtained at surgery. Receptor source: a male donor with early-stage non-small cell lung cancer.

The chain links TRBV20-1 to TRBJ2-2; the match to TRBD2 covers 10 bases. CDR3 size: 15 residues. Trimming took 6 bases from V and 4 from J; bases not matched to a gene: 8. Germline V CDR1 and CDR2: DFQATT, SNEGSKA (reference sequence). The CDR3 DNA follows: TGCAGTGCGCAAAGCGGGGGGGCGCCCACCGGGGAGCTGTTTTTT. As protein: CSAQSGGAPTGELFF.

This clonotype has a handful of counts. The V call is TRBV9, the J call TRBJ2-1; no reliable D call. Germline CDR1 and CDR2: SGDLS and YYNGEE. The length of the CDR3 is 16 residues. The V end lost 4 bases, the J end lost 5 bases, and 19 bases lay between the germline ends. The CDR3 reads CASSPIGRRLDNEQFF. The CDR3 DNA reads TGTGCCAGCAGCCCGATAGGGCGCCGGTTGGACAATGAGCAGTTCTTC.

This clonotype was seen at least ten times. The rearrangement joins TRBV7-2 to TRBJ2-3; 10 positions agree with TRBD2. Germline V CDR1 and CDR2: SGHTA, FQGNSA. Losses at the gene ends were 3 bases for V and 5 bases for J; bases not matched to a gene: 8. CDR3 length: 16 residues. The CDR3 region is CASSLHSSGRVDTQYF. CDR3 in DNA: TGTGCCAGCAGCTTGCACTCTAGCGGGAGAGTAGATACGCAGTATTTT.

This clonotype has a count of ten or more. The V call is TRBV7-6, the J call TRBJ2-1; D may correspond to TRBD1 or TRBD2 (6 bases each). The CDR3 is 16 amino acids. Germline V gene data show CDR1 as SGHVS and CDR2 as FNYEAQ. The V and J ends lost 4 bases and 6 bases respectively, with 19 bases between them. CDR3 protein: CASSSEGGRSSNEQFF. In nucleotides, the CDR3 is TGTGCCAGCAGCTCAGAAGGGGGGCGGTCCAGCAATGAGCAGTTCTTC.

This clonotype has a count of ten or more. V gene TRBV4-2 combines with J gene TRBJ2-3; D might be TRBD1 or TRBD2, each matching 5 bases. Trimming removed 3 bases from V and 2 bases from J, with 18 bases in between. The CDR3 runs 17 residues. Germline V gene lookup returns CDR1 LGHNA and CDR2 YNFKEQ. This CDR3 reads CASSQFGTVIDTDTQYF. DNA for the CDR3: TGTGCCAGCAGCCAGTTCGGGACCGTTATCGACACAGATACGCAGTATTTT.

V gene TRBV11-3 combines with J gene TRBJ2-1, with 13 positions matching TRBD2. Germline V gene sequence: CDR1 SGHNT, CDR2 YENEEA. J gave up 8 bases and V 4 bases, and 2 bases lay outside the gene matches. This CDR3 region has 14 residues. This CDR3 reads CASSSGLAGHEQFF. In DNA, the CDR3 is TGTGCCAGCAGCTCGGGACTAGCGGGACATGAGCAGTTCTTC.

Ten or more counts support this clonotype. The genes are TRBV12-3 or TRBV12-4 and TRBJ1-5; D might be TRBD1 (5 bases). The CDR3 is 11 residues long. Trimming removed 3 bases at V and 16 bases at J, with 13 bases between. The CDR3 coding sequence is TGTGCCAGCAGTTTGGGGGACGGGATACATTTT. This sequence encodes CASSLGDGIHF.

The sample holds many counts of this clonotype. This chain links TRBV2 with TRBJ1-5; weak D call: TRBD1 (6 bases). Germline-derived CDR1 and CDR2 are SNHLY and FYNNEI. The CDR3 contains 13 residues. Trimming took off 6 bases at V and 4 bases at J, with 10 bases between the two ends. CDR3 protein: CASRGQGNQPQHF. The CDR3 nucleotides read TGTGCCAGCAGGGGGCAGGGGAATCAGCCCCAGCATTTT.

The J gene is TRBJ1-5, the V gene TRBV2; 7 nucleotides line up with TRBD1. Germline CDR1 SNHLY, CDR2 FYNNEI. The CDR3 is 17 amino acids. V lost 4 bases, J lost 0 bases, and 9 bases stayed unmatched. CDR3 amino acids: CASSAQTGRYSNQPQHF. The CDR3 DNA reads as TGTGCCAGCAGTGCGCAGACAGGGAGATATAGCAATCAGCCCCAGCATTTT. The full variable domain, rest sourced from reference TRBV2 and TRBJ1-5, is EPEVTQTPSHQVTQMGQEVILRCVPISNHLYFYWYRQILGQKVEFLVSFYNNEISEKSEIFDDQFSVERPDGSNFTLKIRSTKLEDSAMYFCASSAQTGRYSNQPQHFGDGTRLSIL.

This clonotype was seen more than once but under ten times. The chain employs TRBV7-9 and TRBJ1-5; D not resolved. Per the germline V gene, CDR1 is SEHNR and CDR2 is FQNEAQ (reference sequence). CDR3 length equals 14 residues. V was clipped by 5 bases and J by 3 bases, with 11 bases between them. CDR3 loop: CASSQDTPNQPQHF. For the CDR3, the DNA is TGTGCCAGCAGCCAAGACACTCCCAATCAGCCCCAGCATTTT.

This clonotype showed up just once. This could be a read error, since a much larger clone is one nucleotide away. This chain's CDR3 is CASSLEAGECTDTQYF. CDR3 DNA: TGTGCCAGCAGCTTAGAGGCCGGCGAGTGCACAGATACGCAGTATTTT. The rearrangement uses TRBV7-4 and TRBJ2-3; D is undetermined. Trimming removed 1 base from V and 1 base from J, with 12 bases in between. This CDR3 has 16 residues. Per germline, CDR1 SGHVT and CDR2 SQSDAQ. The full variable domain, with the rest looked up from reference TRBV7-4 and TRBJ2-3, is GAGVSQSPRYKVAKRGRDVALRCDSISGHVTLYWYRQTLGQGSEVLTYSQSDAQRDKSGRPSGRFSAERPERSVSTLKIQRTEQGDSAVYLCASSLEAGECTDTQYFGPGTRLTVL.

This chain links TRBV11-3 with TRBJ1-2; D gene unclear. The germline V and J ends were trimmed by 5 bases and 8 bases, with 21 bases remaining between them. The V gene's germline CDR1 is SGHNT and CDR2 YENEEA. The CDR3 extends over 15 amino acids. The CDR3 region is CASSPSLTSTGGYTF. In nucleotides, the CDR3 is TGTGCCAGCAGCCCCAGCCTGACCTCCACGGGAGGCTACACCTTC.

The table lists this clonotype with many counts. The V gene is TRBV5-1, the J gene TRBJ2-3, with TRBD1 identical over 8 bases. CDR3 length: 13 amino acids. Germline lookup yields CDR1 SGHRS and CDR2 YFSETQ. The trim removed 1 base at V and 13 bases at J, leaving 8 bases unmatched. The DNA for the CDR3 is TGCGCCAGCAGCTTGTATGCGGACAGGGTTAAGTATTTT. The encoded protein is CASSLYADRVKYF.

This rearrangement joins TRBV9 to TRBJ2-2; the D is unclear. This CDR3 region has 14 residues. CDR1 SGDLS and CDR2 YYNGEE come from the germline V gene. Trimming left V 0 bases short and J 4 bases short, with 7 bases between. CDR3 protein: CASSVDLSTGELFF. In nucleotides, the CDR3 is TGTGCCAGCAGCGTAGATTTATCCACCGGGGAGCTGTTTTTT.

This clonotype has only a few counts. V gene TRBV15 combines with J gene TRBJ2-7; D remains unclear. Trimming took off 0 bases at V and 1 base at J, with 16 bases between the two ends. Germline lookup yields CDR1 LNHNV and CDR2 YYDKDF (reference sequence). This CDR3 contains 17 residues. The chain's CDR3 is CATSRDRGQTYSYEQYV. Written as DNA, the CDR3 is TGTGCCACCAGCAGAGATCGCGGCCAGACATATTCCTACGAGCAGTACGTC.

The chain carries TRBV12-3 or TRBV12-4 and TRBJ1-1; D perhaps matches TRBD1 (5 bases). Between the trimmed V and J ends, which lost 7 bases and 6 bases, there was a span of 12 bases. The CDR3 is 12 amino acids. CDR3 residues: CASITVGAEAFF. CDR3 DNA: TGTGCCAGCATCACTGTAGGGGCTGAAGCTTTCTTT.

The sample holds a few counts of this clonotype. The rearrangement joins TRBV29-1 to TRBJ2-2; 7 bases match TRBD2. The CDR3 has 13 residues. Germline loops: CDR1 SQVTM, CDR2 ANQGSEA. Unmatched junction bases numbered 2, after V lost 3 bases and J lost 4 bases. This CDR3 is CSVDPGGTGELFF. Written as DNA, the CDR3 is TGCAGCGTTGATCCGGGGGGCACCGGGGAGCTGTTTTTT.

This clonotype appeared many times. DNA of the CDR3: TGTGCCAGCAGCCTCACTACAGGGGACAGGGGCTACACCTTC. Encoded protein: CASSLTTGDRGYTF. This chain connects TRBV6-1 to TRBJ1-2; 8 positions match TRBD1. The CDR3 is 14 amino acids. Trimming took 6 bases from V and 8 from J; bases not matched to a gene: 11. The germline gives CDR1 MNHNS, CDR2 SASEGT.

This clonotype was detected many times. The V and J genes are TRBV29-1 and TRBJ2-4; D may match TRBD1 or TRBD2 (6 bases each). Trimming stripped 6 bases from V and 6 bases from J, with 12 bases between. CDR1 SQVTM and CDR2 ANQGSEA come from the germline V gene. The CDR3 spans 12 residues. CDR3 DNA: TGCAGCGTAGGAGGGGGAGGAAACATTCAGTACTTC. Its translation is CSVGGGGNIQYF.

The rearrangement uses TRBV7-9 and TRBJ2-1; 7 bases align to TRBD2. V was clipped by 5 bases and J by 4 bases; unmatched bases: 14. This CDR3 is built from 17 residues. Germline loops: CDR1 SEHNR, CDR2 FQNEAQ (reference sequence). CDR3 coding DNA: TGTGCCAGCAGCCTGAGGACTAGTACTAAGGGTTACAATGAGCAGTTCTTC. Its translation: CASSLRTSTKGYNEQFF.

This clonotype showed up many times. The chain couples TRBV5-5 to TRBJ2-4; the D gene is possibly TRBD1 (6 bases). V was shortened by 4 bases and J by 0 bases, with 14 bases between the two germline ends. The CDR3 spans 16 residues. The V gene's germline CDR1 is SGHKS and CDR2 YYEKEE (reference sequence). The CDR3 bases are TGTGCCAGCAGCCTTAGGACAGTTATAGCCAAAAACATTCAGTACTTC. Translation gives CASSLRTVIAKNIQYF.

In this sample, this clonotype turned up a few times. The J gene is TRBJ2-5, the V gene TRBV14; 11 bases line up with TRBD1. The CDR3 runs 12 residues. V trimming: 8 bases; J trimming: 13 bases; junction bases outside the gene matches: 9. CDR1 SGHDN and CDR2 FVKESK come from the germline V gene. The chain's CDR3 is CASGTGGSNPYF. CDR3 coding DNA: TGTGCCAGCGGGACAGGGGGTTCCAATCCGTACTTC. Supplemented by reference TRBV14 and TRBJ2-5, the full variable domain reads EAGVTQFPSHSVIEKGQTVTLRCDPISGHDNLYWYRRVMGKEIKFLLHFVKESKQDESGMPNNRFLAERTGGTYSTLKVQPAELEDSGVYFCASGTGGSNPYFGPGTRLLVL.

In its sample, this clonotype was seen many times. V gene TRBV7-9 combines with J gene TRBJ1-1; D uncertain. Between the trimmed V and J ends, which lost 5 bases and 4 bases, there was a span of 11 bases. Germline CDR1 is SEHNR and CDR2 is FQNEAQ (reference sequence). The CDR3 length is 13 residues. DNA of the CDR3: TGTGCCAGCAGCGCGGGGAGGGTCACTGAAGCTTTCTTT. Its translation is CASSAGRVTEAFF.

This clonotype was picked up many times. V and J are TRBV4-1 and TRBJ2-7; D call uncertain. V lost 5 bases to trimming and J lost 1 base, with 9 bases between them. The CDR3 is 13 amino acids. Germline V gene data show CDR1 as MGHRA and CDR2 as YSYEKL. CDR3 DNA: TGCGCCAGCAGCATAAGGTTATCCTACGAGCAGTACTTC. This sequence encodes CASSIRLSYEQYF.

The table lists this clonotype with many counts. The rearrangement uses TRBV4-2 and TRBJ2-3; TRBD2 matches 11 bases. CDR1 is LGHNA and CDR2 is YNFKEQ in the germline V gene. The V segment lost 4 bases and the J segment 2 bases; nucleotides outside the gene matches: 5. CDR3 length equals 16 residues. The DNA for the CDR3 is TGTGCCAGCAGCCGCCGACTAGCGGGGATCACAGATACGCAGTATTTT. This gives the protein CASSRRLAGITDTQYF.

This clonotype was counted many times. The gene calls are TRBV20-1 and TRBJ2-7; D possibly corresponds to TRBD1 (5 bases). The CDR3 sequence is 12 residues long. V gave up 7 bases and J gave up 0 bases, with 10 bases separating them. Looked up from germline, CDR1 is DFQATT and CDR2 is SNEGSKA (reference sequence). CDR3 nucleotides: TGCAGTGTAGGGGAAAACTCCTACGAGCAGTACTTC. This sequence encodes CSVGENSYEQYF.

This clonotype was observed at least ten times. The gene calls are TRBV7-9 and TRBJ2-7; 13 bases align to TRBD2. This CDR3 is 15 amino acids long. Germline trimming cut 5 bases from V and 7 bases from J; bases unmatched to any gene: 8. The germline V gene has CDR1 SEHNR and CDR2 FQNEAQ (reference sequence). CDR3 in DNA: TGTGCCAGCAGCCCGCCACTAGCGGGGGGGCGAGAGCAGTACTTC. It translates to CASSPPLAGGREQYF. Based on the CDR3 plus reference TRBV7-9 and TRBJ2-7, the full variable domain is DTGVSQNPRHKITKRGQNVTFRCDPISEHNRLYWYRQTLGQGPEFLTYFQNEAQLEKSRLLSDRFSAERPKGSFSTLEIQRTEQGDSAMYLCASSPPLAGGREQYFGPGTRLTVT.

The V and J genes are TRBV20-1 and TRBJ1-5, with a possible D match to TRBD1 (5 bases). The germline gives CDR1 DFQATT, CDR2 SNEGSKA (reference sequence). Deletions cut 7 bases from V and 0 bases from J, with 10 bases between. There are 13 residues in the CDR3. The CDR3 coding sequence is TGCAGTGGACGGGGGGATAGCAATCAGCCCCAGCATTTT. Protein sequence: CSGRGDSNQPQHF.